This T cell receptor (beta chain) is from a study of blood T cells in healthy people across ages. Overall study context: T cells yielded about one barcoded beta molecule per two cells through template switching.

The use of a sample-barcoded 5' primer and a J-beta primer mix characterized a second PCR of 7 to 11 cycles. In TCRdb, the 5' RACE reads were re-called with MiXCR into one record per CDR3 protein. Among around 990,000 distinct CDR3 sequences, 25% were seen once, and the ten largest hold around 0.75%. There were healthy Caucasian individuals from Russia, aged roughly 6 to 90, serving as donors. This sample was also put to use in a study of T cells of mothers and their children.

The sequencing sample was made of blood. The sequence was collected from a girl aged 2 to 10 in good health.

CDR3 sequence: CASSITSGGGFGEQYF. CDR3 sequence (DNA): TGCGCCAGCAGCATCACTAGCGGGGGCGGGTTTGGGGAGCAGTACTTC. V is TRBV5-1 and J is TRBJ2-7; 11 nucleotides match TRBD2. This CDR3 region has 16 residues. Trimming took 4 bases from V and 7 from J; bases not matched to a gene: 13. Germline CDR1 and CDR2: SGHRS and YFSETQ.